Following are 16 T cell receptor beta chains from one sample sequenced in a study of technical replicates of blood from several donors. This table comes from immunoSEQ multiplex PCR, and its TCRdb copy is limited to in-frame clones, with some not included. This sample has about 68,000 clones, with around 97% found just once. Input material: T cells isolated from PBMCs. These receptor sequences come from a human donor in good health.

V gene TRBV9 combines with J gene TRBJ2-1, with TRBD2 matching over 8 bases. The V segment lost 2 bases and the J segment 0 bases; nucleotides outside the gene matches: 4. Germline loops: CDR1 SGDLS, CDR2 YYNGEE. The CDR3 runs 16 residues. The chain's CDR3 is CASSVGGTSSYNEQFF. CDR3 sequence (DNA): TGTGCCAGCAGCGTGGGCGGGACTAGCTCCTACAATGAGCAGTTCTTC.

This clone showed up just once. V is TRBV5-1 and J is TRBJ2-7; D is undetermined. Germline lookup yields CDR1 SGHRS and CDR2 YFSETQ. CDR3 length equals 14 residues. V dropped 3 bases and J dropped 2 bases, with 12 bases sitting between them. CDR3 sequence: CASSSSVQPYEQYF. CDR3 nucleotide sequence: TGCGCCAGCAGCTCGTCGGTACAGCCCTACGAGCAGTACTTC.

V usage is TRBV7-2 and J usage is TRBJ2-5; a possible D gene is TRBD1 (5 bases). This CDR3 region has 15 residues. Germline-derived CDR1 and CDR2 are SGHTA and FQGNSA. V dropped 3 bases and J dropped 5 bases, with 16 bases sitting between them. Here the CDR3 reads CASSFGTTARETQYF. The CDR3, as DNA: TGTGCCAGCAGCTTCGGAACGACAGCCAGGGAGACCCAGTACTTC.

V and J are TRBV10-3 and TRBJ2-1; 7 bases fit TRBD2. Trimming at V came to 1 base and at J to 7 bases, leaving 4 bases not matched to a gene. The V gene's germline CDR1 is ENHRY and CDR2 SYGVKD. CDR3 length: 14 residues. CDR3 in DNA: TGTGCCATCAGTGAGTTCGGGGGGAAGAATGAGCAGTTCTTC. This translates into CAISEFGGKNEQFF.

V usage is TRBV28 and J usage is TRBJ1-1; perhaps TRBD1 as D (6 bases). The V and J ends lost 6 bases and 5 bases respectively, with 13 bases between them. The CDR3 length is 13 residues. The germline CDR1 and CDR2 sequences are MDHEN and SYDVKM. The CDR3 spells CASRLQGLTEAFF. The DNA of the CDR3 is TGTGCCAGCAGGTTACAGGGTCTGACTGAAGCTTTCTTT.

This chain links TRBV5-6 with TRBJ2-3, with no clear D. The V end lost 0 bases, the J end lost 2 bases, and 13 bases lay between the germline ends. The CDR3 contains 16 residues. Germline CDR1 is SGHDT and CDR2 is YYEEEE. The CDR3 nucleotides read TGTGCCAGCAGCTTGGTGGGCCGTCGAGTCACAGATACGCAGTATTTT. Residues: CASSLVGRRVTDTQYF.

The rearrangement uses TRBV19 and TRBJ2-7; 9 bases line up with TRBD1. In germline, CDR1 is LNHDA, CDR2 SQIVND (reference sequence). The CDR3 sequence is 13 residues long. With V trimmed by 7 bases and J by 6 bases, 7 bases remained unmatched. DNA of the CDR3: TGTGCCAGTACCCTGGACAGGGGTAGCGAGCAGTACTTC. Translating gives CASTLDRGSEQYF.

J is TRBJ2-7 and V is TRBV5-1; tentatively, D is TRBD1 (5 bases). This CDR3 has 14 amino acids. Germline CDR1 reads SGHRS; CDR2 reads YFSETQ. The germline V and J ends were trimmed by 5 bases and 1 base, with 13 bases remaining between them. CDR3 sequence reads: CASREGAASYEQYF. The CDR3 nucleotides read TGCGCCAGCAGAGAAGGGGCGGCGTCCTACGAGCAGTACTTC.

The chain has TRBV5-6 and TRBJ2-1; no firm D call. In germline, CDR1 is SGHDT, CDR2 YYEEEE. Trimming removed 4 bases from V and 5 bases from J, with 19 bases in between. CDR3 size: 16 residues. In nucleotides, the CDR3 is TGTGCCAGCAGCGCCGTCTATGAGGCGGCCCACAATGAGCAGTTCTTC. As protein: CASSAVYEAAHNEQFF. Full variable domain (remainder filled in from reference TRBV5-6 and TRBJ2-1): DAGVTQSPTHLIKTRGQQVTLRCSPKSGHDTVSWYQQALGQGPQFIFQYYEEEERQRGNFPDRFSGHQFPNYSSELNVNALLLGDSALYLCASSAVYEAAHNEQFFGPGTRLTVL.

The DNA of the CDR3 is TGTGCCAGCAGAAGACTAGCGGGAGTAGGACTAGCCGATGAGCAGTTCTTC. Translation: CASRRLAGVGLADEQFF. The rearrangement links TRBV2 to TRBJ2-1; 12 bases are a match to TRBD2. Germline lookup yields CDR1 SNHLY and CDR2 FYNNEI. Unmatched junction bases numbered 14, after V lost 6 bases and J lost 8 bases. The CDR3 covers 17 residues.

The chain carries TRBV27 and TRBJ1-1, with 9 bases aligning to TRBD1. This CDR3 has 16 amino acids. After removal of 8 bases from V and 4 bases from J, the junction contained 14 bases not matched to a gene. Germline assignment: CDR1 MNHEY and CDR2 SMNVEV (reference sequence). CDR3 sequence: CASGWTGEVRGTEAFF. Here the CDR3 DNA reads TGTGCCAGCGGATGGACAGGGGAGGTTAGAGGCACTGAAGCTTTCTTT.

This chain links TRBV29-1 with TRBJ1-1; D perhaps matches TRBD1 (6 bases). The CDR3 totals 15 residues. The germline V gene encodes CDR1 SQVTM and CDR2 ANQGSEA. V was clipped by 6 bases and J by 2 bases, with 19 bases between them. The CDR3 sequence: CSVGVGGGYNTEAFF. CDR3 bases: TGCAGCGTGGGCGTAGGGGGGGGTTATAACACTGAAGCTTTCTTT.

This chain connects TRBV7-2 to TRBJ1-2; 7 bases agree with TRBD1. This CDR3 has 15 residues. Germline trimming cut 5 bases from V and 7 bases from J; bases unmatched to any gene: 13. CDR1 and CDR2 from the germline V gene are SGHTA and FQGNSA. The CDR3 spells CASSPKWGDRVGYTF. CDR3 sequence (DNA): TGTGCCAGCAGCCCTAAATGGGGAGACAGGGTTGGCTACACCTTC.

The chain's CDR3 is CTSMVGNEQYF. For the CDR3, the DNA is TGCACCTCGATGGTCGGGAACGAGCAGTACTTC. The rearrangement uses TRBV20-1 and TRBJ2-7, with a possible D match to TRBD2 (5 bases). The CDR3 runs 11 residues. The germline V gene encodes CDR1 DFQATT and CDR2 SNEGSKA (reference sequence).

This rearrangement joins TRBV20-1 to TRBJ1-1; TRBD1 might be the D (5 bases). Germline CDR1 and CDR2: DFQATT and SNEGSKA (reference sequence). CDR3 size: 11 residues. V was clipped by 3 bases and J by 6 bases, with 8 bases between them. The DNA for the CDR3 is TGCAGTGCTAGGGACATCCCTGAAGCTTTCTTT. It translates to CSARDIPEAFF.

This rearrangement joins TRBV12-5 to TRBJ2-1, with 14 bases matching TRBD2. Looked up from germline, CDR1 is LGHNT and CDR2 is FRNRAP. The ends lost 8 bases at V and 7 bases at J; junction bases unmatched: 7. This CDR3 is 15 amino acids long. The CDR3 here is CASRLAGGPWNEQFF. As DNA, the CDR3 is TGTGCTAGTCGACTAGCGGGAGGGCCTTGGAATGAGCAGTTCTTC.